The sequence of this TCR beta chain was determined in a study of T-cell memory formation after mild COVID-19. Findings of the study overall: Cross-reactive memory apparently joined, as some responding clones appeared in pre-infection memory.

This clonotype was detected only a few times. Antigen specificity is unknown. The 5'RACE method, run with constant-segment primers, produced TCR alpha and TCR beta cDNA libraries (carrying sample barcodes and UMIs). TCRdb ran MiXCR on the 5' RACE reads and lists one entry per CDR3 protein. This table holds 250,000 to 300,000 distinct CDR3 sequences, 15% to 20% found once. V lost 0 bases to trimming and J lost 3 bases; unmatched junction nucleotides: 4. This CDR3 has 15 amino acids. Germline V gene lookup returns CDR1 MNHNY and CDR2 SVGAGI (reference sequence). The sample taken for sequencing was PBMCs or a T cell subset sorted from them (not recorded which). The receptor was derived from a young man who had mild COVID-19 (a few samples of this study predate the infection). Cell type and time point are not known. The V and J genes are TRBV6-6 and TRBJ1-1, with 7 positions matching TRBD1. Written as DNA, the CDR3 is TGTGCCAGCAGTTACTCGACAGGGTGGGACACTGAAGCTTTCTTT. Its translation is CASSYSTGWDTEAFF.